The T cell receptor (beta chain) under discussion was sequenced for a study of blood T cell repertoires in COVID-19 (dated by TCRdb to 2018 to 2020). Study-level background: Collaborator samples came from the United States, Italy and Spain and covered acute and convalescent phases of COVID-19. The prospective study material was composed of cDNA or gDNA derived from T cells, B-cell-depleted T cells, or PBMCs. The dataset comprised deeply sampled blood TCRbeta repertoires from subjects exposed to, actively infected with, or recovered from COVID-19. The repertoires were released in a freely available public database intended as a resource for research on the immune response to SARS-CoV-2. The samples were drawn from the first 160 participants of the ongoing ImmuneRACE study and from 1,254 subjects provided by 6 global collaborators. Sample metadata almost always included a de-identified subject ID, COVID-19 status, age in years and sex. Where HLA class I and class II types were available, the types were taken from metadata supplied by the sample provider, not from assay-based typing. Results the study describes overall, beyond this receptor: Clinical and demographic metadata were provided uncurated, with the amount varying by source and participant.

Collaborating institutions collected whole blood in K2EDTA tubes following their own protocols. Collaborator samples were shipped for TCRbeta analysis as frozen whole blood, isolated PBMCs, or DNA extracted from either sample type. Turning to this clone: Its antigen remains unidentified. Base qualities were left out, and no much larger clone turns up one base away.

TCRbeta CDR3 regions were amplified from genomic DNA by means of the immunoSEQ Assay, a bias-controlled multiplex PCR. In the source study's methods: Nucleated cell counts per sample were estimated from amplification of reference gene primers within the assay. To quantify the absolute abundance of each unique TCRbeta CDR3 rearrangement, sequence reads were collapsed and filtered. For each sample, productive Simpson clonality was calculated as the square root of Simpson's diversity index across productive rearrangements. What TCRdb holds here is the immuneACCESS table cut down to in-frame rearrangements. Part of the clones is not present; checked against another copy, under half of the missing clones reflect an unresolved V gene, and the others are unexplained. For V, J and clone size, that table is used; D and trimming come from the DNA. The sample table lists about 110,000 clones, over 60% of them with a count of one. The ten largest clones take up 15% to 20% of the sample.

There are 14 amino acids in the CDR3, from cysteine to phenylalanine inclusive. The only DNA kept is the CDR3, 42 bases in frame from the first base. The germline V gene (reference sequence) provides CDR1 SEHNR and CDR2 FQNEAQ. After removal of 6 bases from V and 2 bases from J, the junction retains 6 bases not matched to a gene. The origin of this receptor is a woman older than 75 with active or convalescent COVID-19. The rearranged segments are TRBV7-9 and TRBJ2-7; 8 junctional bases match TRBD2. Material: peripheral blood. The CDR3 reads as follows: CASREAGGPYEQYF. The DNA reads TGTGCCAGCAGAGAGGCGGGAGGACCCTACGAGCAGTACTTC.